A selection of T cell receptor beta chains follows, all from one sample in a study of CD8+CD57+ T cells in acquired aplastic anemia. From the reads, TCRdb called clonotypes with MiXCR, one entry per CDR3 protein. The table includes about 130,000 distinct CDR3 sequences, 48% detected once. The sequencing input was sorted CD4+, CD8+, or CD8+CD57+ T cells (not recorded which) from PBMCs. Source of these receptors: a human donor in good health, serving as a control. Each CDR3 is given without its conserved first and last residue. A D gene is named only where the DNA matches it firmly.

>TRBJ1-5|.|TRBV5-4|11
ASSQRGNQPQH
>TRBJ2-3|TRBD2|TRBV24-1|14
ATASTSGGKTDTQY
>TRBJ1-5|TRBD1|TRBV19|13
ASTPGTGLNQPQH
>TRBJ2-3|.|TRBV4-2|14
ASSPEDGLATGTQY
>TRBJ1-6|.|TRBV7-2|13
ASSPGQGYNSPLH
>TRBJ1-2|TRBD1|TRBV2|14
ASSRNDRGTSYGYT
>TRBJ2-5|.|TRBV6-2/TRBV6-3|10
ASRPPAGTQY
>TRBJ1-5|.|TRBV15|14
ATSISTANSNQPQH
>TRBJ2-3|.|TRBV19|16
ASSIVIVGGGTSDTQY
>TRBJ2-7|.|TRBV6-1|12
TSRLIDGAYEQY
>TRBJ1-1|.|TRBV27|14
ASSPYLDKMNTEAF
>TRBJ2-4|.|TRBV3-1|11
ASSQFGGYIQY
>TRBJ1-2|.|TRBV5-1|13
ASSPGTTPNYGYT
>TRBJ1-5|TRBD1|TRBV20-1|12
SARPPLRDRGQH
>TRBJ1-3|TRBD1|TRBV11-1|14
ASSTGTGRHANTIY
>TRBJ2-7|TRBD2|TRBV12-3/TRBV12-4|15
ASSLRTSGMNPYEQY
>TRBJ1-1|.|TRBV2|10
ASSEGITEAF
>TRBJ2-7|TRBD2|TRBV29-1|12
SVVLAGVSYEQY
>TRBJ2-3|.|TRBV6-4|14
ASSDARDGGTDTQY
>TRBJ2-7|TRBD1|TRBV7-6|12
ASSSPGQGYEQY
>TRBJ1-2|.|TRBV18|9
ASSPGYGYT
>TRBJ1-2|TRBD1|TRBV24-1|12
ATSTQGQSYGYT
>TRBJ2-5|.|TRBV9|14
ASSPRGAGGLETQY
>TRBJ2-7|TRBD1|TRBV15|14
ATSRAGTGVSYEQY
>TRBJ1-4|TRBD1|TRBV19|12
ASRETGGLEKLF
>TRBJ2-7|TRBD2|TRBV20-1|15
SATAGLAGGSSYEQY
>TRBJ2-7|.|TRBV7-8|13
ASSSPTRDFYEQY
>TRBJ2-1|.|TRBV4-2|13
ASSPPSSSYNEQF
>TRBJ2-1|.|TRBV5-1|10
ASSLGGDEQF
>TRBJ2-1|.|TRBV15|15
ATSKKRDRTVYNEQF
>TRBJ2-1|TRBD2|TRBV7-9|13
ASSRSGGTYNEQF
>TRBJ1-1|TRBD1|TRBV2|13
ASSSQGARNAEAF
>TRBJ2-3|TRBD2|TRBV2|12
ASNLAGDGDTQY
>TRBJ2-2|TRBD1|TRBV29-1|11
SVLRGGAGELF
>TRBJ2-3|.|TRBV5-6|13
AGSLAVVLGDTQY
>TRBJ2-3|TRBD2|TRBV9|14
ASSPSGGTSGDTQY
>TRBJ2-5|.|TRBV7-2|11
ASSLGAGETQY
>TRBJ1-5|.|TRBV7-2|12
ASSLQYSNQPQH
>TRBJ1-5|.|TRBV18|14
ASSLTDPRSNQPQH
>TRBJ1-2|.|TRBV20-1|13
SARGRSRAGDGYT
>TRBJ1-6|.|TRBV19|12
ASSSGRDNSPLH
>TRBJ1-5|TRBD1|TRBV27|12
ASSLRTGDQPQH
>TRBJ1-6|TRBD1|TRBV4-2|13
ARSQQTGEGSPLR
>TRBJ2-1|TRBD2|TRBV11-1|13
AIRGQGGTYNEQF
>TRBJ1-2|.|TRBV18|12
ASSPVSPDYGYT
>TRBJ2-3|TRBD2|TRBV24-1|15
ATSATGGSGRTDTQY
>TRBJ1-4|TRBD1|TRBV5-1|12
ASSSGTGDEKLF
>TRBJ1-5|.|TRBV24-1|11
ATSGPGHQPQH